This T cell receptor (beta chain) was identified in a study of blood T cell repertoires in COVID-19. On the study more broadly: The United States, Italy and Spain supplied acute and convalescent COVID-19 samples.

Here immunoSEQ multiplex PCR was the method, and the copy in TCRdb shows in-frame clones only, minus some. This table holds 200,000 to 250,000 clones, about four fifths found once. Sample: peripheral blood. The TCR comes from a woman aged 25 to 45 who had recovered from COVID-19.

The DNA of the CDR3 is TGTGCCAGTAGTATCGGGGACAATGAGCAGTTCTTC. This sequence encodes CASSIGDNEQFF. This chain links TRBV19 with TRBJ2-1, with D possibly being TRBD2 (5 bases). This CDR3 is 12 amino acids long. Trimming took 3 bases from V and 5 from J, leaving 5 bases between them. Germline V gene sequence: CDR1 LNHDA, CDR2 SQIVND (reference sequence).